Below are 26 T cell receptor beta chains sequenced from a single sample in a study of long-term antiretroviral therapy in people with HIV. A v3.0 immunoSEQ assay was performed at survey level. Method: immunoSEQ multiplex PCR; TCRdb's copy keeps in-frame clones and lacks some. The sample carries 25,000 to 35,000 clones, 70% to 90% recorded once. The sample here was unsorted PBMCs, taken 0.8 years before starting antiretroviral therapy. Source of these receptors: a man younger than 35 with HIV.

Worth noting for this clone: No DNA is shown, since the ends of the CDR3 on it are uncertain; the CDR3 is the one TCRdb lists. The chain recombines TRBV19 with TRBJ1-1. Looked up from germline, CDR1 is LNHDA and CDR2 is SQIVND (reference sequence). Both ends counted, the CDR3 spans 18 residues. CDR3 loop: CASSIDDFRGALNTEAFF.

J is TRBJ2-3 and V is TRBV5-6; 11 bases fit TRBD2. The ends lost 2 bases at V and 5 bases at J; junction bases unmatched: 10. The germline CDR1 and CDR2 sequences are SGHDT and YYEEEE. This CDR3 spans 17 amino acids. CDR3 protein: CASSLATSGVVGDTQYF. CDR3 DNA: TGTGCCAGCAGCTTAGCGACTAGCGGGGTAGTTGGAGATACGCAGTATTTT.

This chain uses TRBV27 with TRBJ2-7, with a weak D call TRBD1 (5 bases). Trimming took off 2 bases at V and 0 bases at J, with 8 bases between the two ends. The germline V gene encodes CDR1 MNHEY and CDR2 SMNVEV (reference sequence). This CDR3 has 14 amino acids. The DNA of the CDR3 is TGTGCCAGCAGTTTAGGGGCAGACTCCTACGAGCAGTACTTC. Protein: CASSLGADSYEQYF.

The V and J genes are TRBV11-3 and TRBJ2-5; D is undetermined. Between the trimmed V and J ends, which lost 6 bases and 3 bases, there was a span of 8 bases. The CDR3 sequence is 12 residues long. The germline CDR1 and CDR2 sequences are SGHNT and YENEEA. CDR3 sequence: CASRGVEETQYF. In nucleotides, the CDR3 is TGTGCCAGCAGAGGTGTAGAAGAGACCCAGTACTTC.

The genes are TRBV30 and TRBJ2-7; 7 nucleotides line up with TRBD2. CDR3 length: 11 amino acids. The J segment lost 6 bases and the V segment lost 2 bases, leaving 1 base of the junction unmatched. From germline, CDR1 is GTSNPN and CDR2 SVGIG (reference sequence). The CDR3 is CAWSWGGEQYF. The CDR3 nucleotides are TGTGCCTGGAGTTGGGGGGGCGAGCAGTACTTC.

The chain uses TRBV11-2 and TRBJ2-7; 13 positions match TRBD2. Trimming at V came to 5 bases and at J to 5 bases, leaving 6 bases not matched to a gene. From germline, CDR1 is SGHAT and CDR2 FQNNGV. CDR3 length equals 15 residues. The CDR3 reads CASSPDGLAGDEQYF. The DNA of the CDR3 is TGTGCCAGCAGCCCCGACGGACTAGCGGGGGACGAGCAGTACTTC.

The chain combines TRBV6-4 with TRBJ1-5; D gene uncertain. V lost 7 bases, J lost 3 bases, and 25 bases lay in between. Germline CDR1 is MRHNA and CDR2 is SNTAGT. This CDR3 spans 18 amino acids. The CDR3, as DNA: TGTGCCAGCATTCGCGGGGAGGGTGTCAAAAAAAACAATCAGCCCCAGCATTTT. Its translation is CASIRGEGVKKNNQPQHF.

This clone is medium-sized within its sample. This sample also contains other DNA sequences that code for the same CDR3. V usage is TRBV9 and J usage is TRBJ1-1; TRBD1 is a possible D gene (5 bases). Per the germline V gene, CDR1 is SGDLS and CDR2 is YYNGEE. The CDR3 sequence is 14 residues long. V was trimmed by 2 bases and J by 0 bases, leaving 8 bases between them. CDR3 in amino acids: CASSVGGVNTEAFF. CDR3 nucleotide sequence: TGTGCCAGCAGCGTGGGGGGAGTGAACACTGAAGCTTTCTTT.

The chain couples TRBV27 to TRBJ2-7; D remains unclear. Trimming stripped 0 bases from V and 6 bases from J, with 12 bases between. The CDR3 consists of 14 residues. Germline values: CDR1 MNHEY, CDR2 SMNVEV (reference sequence). As DNA, the CDR3 is TGTGCCAGCAGTTTATCGGCAGGCCTGGGCGAGCAGTACTTC. It is translated as CASSLSAGLGEQYF.

This clone has just one count. This sequence joins TRBV4-3 and TRBJ1-2; the D is unclear. V lost 0 bases and J lost 8, with 16 bases in between. The CDR3 is made up of 15 amino acids. Germline-derived CDR1 and CDR2 are LGHNA and YSLEER. The CDR3 here is CASSQDFGNGEGYTF. The CDR3 DNA is TGCGCCAGCAGCCAAGATTTCGGCAACGGTGAGGGCTACACCTTC.

Remarks on this clone: Sequence at one end of the junction differs from germline and may be a read error. The chain couples TRBV2 to TRBJ2-6, with a tentative D call TRBD1 (7 bases). This CDR3 spans 14 amino acids. Germline V gene sequence: CDR1 SNHLY, CDR2 FYNNEI. The CDR3 protein is CASSRTGGGNVLTF. For the CDR3, the DNA is TGTGCCAGCAGCCGGACAGGAGGGGGCAACGTCCTGACTTTC.

V usage is TRBV7-2 and J usage is TRBJ2-3, with unresolved D. In germline, CDR1 is SGHTA, CDR2 FQGNSA. The CDR3 extends over 16 amino acids. Deletions cut 0 bases from V and 2 bases from J, with 12 bases between. CDR3 DNA: TGTGCCAGCAGCTTAGCCACACTTAGCCCCACAGATACGCAGTATTTT. It is translated as CASSLATLSPTDTQYF.

This chain connects TRBV5-6 to TRBJ2-3; 13 bases match TRBD2. The CDR3 length is 15 residues. With 3 bases clipped from V and 6 bases from J, the junction kept 4 bases outside the gene matches. Germline-derived CDR1 and CDR2 are SGHDT and YYEEEE. CDR3 sequence reads: CASSSQTSGRDTQYF. The CDR3 region has the DNA TGTGCCAGCAGCTCCCAGACTAGCGGGAGGGATACGCAGTATTTT.

V is TRBV2 and J is TRBJ2-1, with TRBD2 as a possible D gene (7 bases). CDR1 SNHLY and CDR2 FYNNEI come from the germline V gene. Trimming left V 8 bases short and J 9 bases short, with 14 bases between. The CDR3 extends over 12 amino acids. The CDR3 DNA follows: TGTGCCAGCTCTGGGGGGGCCAGTGAGCAGTTCTTC. Translating it yields CASSGGASEQFF.

V is TRBV7-9 and J is TRBJ2-7; weak D call: TRBD1 (5 bases). The CDR3 runs to 13 residues. V shed 3 bases and J shed 7 bases, with 13 bases lying between them. Germline CDR1 is SEHNR and CDR2 is FQNEAQ (reference sequence). CDR3 DNA: TGTGCCAGCAGCTTCGGGCCAAACAGGGAGCAGTACTTC. Translated, it gives CASSFGPNREQYF. The full variable domain, completed using reference TRBV7-9 and TRBJ2-7, is DTGVSQNPRHKITKRGQNVTFRCDPISEHNRLYWYRQTLGQGPEFLTYFQNEAQLEKSRLLSDRFSAERPKGSFSTLEIQRTEQGDSAMYLCASSFGPNREQYFGPGTRLTVT.

This chain links TRBV28 with TRBJ2-7; unclear D gene. Germline loops: CDR1 MDHEN, CDR2 SYDVKM. This CDR3 is built from 13 residues. Trimming removed 7 bases at V and 2 bases at J, with 12 bases between. The CDR3 DNA reads as TGTGCCAGCATTTCTCCTGGTGCCTACGAGCAGTACTTC. Encoded protein: CASISPGAYEQYF.

The chain couples TRBV4-2 to TRBJ2-1, with 10 bases matching TRBD2. This CDR3 is 15 amino acids long. V lost 8 bases and J lost 5; bases outside the gene matches: 9. The V gene's germline CDR1 is LGHNA and CDR2 YNFKEQ. The CDR3 loop reads CASGVGLAGDNEQFF. CDR3 nucleotides: TGTGCCAGCGGCGTGGGGCTAGCGGGAGACAATGAGCAGTTCTTC.

This chain links TRBV6-6 with TRBJ1-1; the D gene is possibly TRBD1 (5 bases). V was pared by 8 bases and J by 4 bases, with 8 bases between. In germline, CDR1 is MNHNY, CDR2 SVGAGI (reference sequence). This CDR3 has 11 amino acids. CDR3 DNA: TGTGCCAGCCACCAGGGCACTGAAGCTTTCTTT. As protein: CASHQGTEAFF.

The chain links TRBV19 to TRBJ2-2; no firm D call. Trimming took 7 bases from V and 3 from J, leaving 24 bases between them. The CDR3 length is 18 residues. CDR1 and CDR2 (germline): LNHDA, SQIVND (reference sequence). CDR3 sequence (DNA): TGTGCCAGTATATCCCTTGCGCCCCGGAGTGGGGACACCGGGGAGCTGTTTTTT. Protein product: CASISLAPRSGDTGELFF. The full variable domain, in which reference TRBV19 and TRBJ2-2 provide the parts outside the CDR3, is DGGITQSPKYLFRKEGQNVTLSCEQNLNHDAMYWYRQDPGQGLRLIYYSQIVNDFQKGDIAEGYSVSREKKESFPLTVTSAQKNPTAFYLCASISLAPRSGDTGELFFGEGSRLTVL.

The V call is TRBV2, the J call TRBJ2-1, with TRBD1 matching 11 bases. Germline CDR1 reads SNHLY; CDR2 reads FYNNEI. Losses at the gene ends were 6 bases for V and 6 bases for J; bases not matched to a gene: 7. The CDR3 runs 15 residues. The CDR3 nucleotides are TGTGCCAGCAGACCTGGGACAGGGGGATTCAATGAGCAGTTCTTC. Translating it yields CASRPGTGGFNEQFF.

This rearrangement joins TRBV5-6 to TRBJ2-2; D is possibly TRBD2 (5 bases). Trimming took 4 bases from V and 9 from J, leaving 10 bases between them. Germline CDR1 SGHDT, CDR2 YYEEEE. This CDR3 comprises 12 residues. This chain's CDR3 is CASSPGSRELFF. DNA of the CDR3: TGTGCCAGCAGCCCGGGGTCGAGGGAGCTGTTTTTT.

In its sample, this clone was seen a few times. J is TRBJ1-5 and V is TRBV25-1; a possible D gene is TRBD1 (5 bases). In germline, CDR1 is MGHDK, CDR2 SYGVNS. Trimming took 4 bases from V and 6 from J, leaving 13 bases between them. The CDR3 totals 14 residues. The CDR3, as DNA: TGTGCCAGCAGTGGAAGGGGAGAACTTCAGCCCCAGCATTTT. Amino acids: CASSGRGELQPQHF.

The chain joins TRBV27 to TRBJ1-1; TRBD1 is a possible D gene (6 bases). CDR1 MNHEY and CDR2 SMNVEV come from the germline V gene (reference sequence). V lost 0 bases, J lost 2 bases, and 10 bases lay in between. The CDR3 totals 15 residues. The CDR3 protein is CASSLSWGLNTEAFF. In DNA, the CDR3 is TGTGCCAGCAGTTTATCGTGGGGGCTCAACACTGAAGCTTTCTTT.

J is TRBJ1-1 and V is TRBV11-1; maybe TRBD1 (5 bases). The germline CDR1 and CDR2 sequences are SGHAT and FQDESV (reference sequence). The ends were cut back, 5 bases at V and 8 bases at J, with 18 bases in the middle. The CDR3 runs to 14 residues. CDR3 sequence (DNA): TGTGCCAGCAGCCCCACAGCGGGGCAGCCGGAAGCTTTCTTT. Amino acid sequence: CASSPTAGQPEAFF.

The V call is TRBV5-4, the J call TRBJ2-5; no clear D gene. The germline V and J ends were trimmed by 0 bases and 5 bases, with 17 bases remaining between them. CDR1 and CDR2 (germline): SGHNT, YYREEE (reference sequence). This CDR3 is built from 16 residues. In DNA form, the CDR3 reads TGTGCCAGCAGCTTGGCCGGGTCGGCCAATGGGGAGACCCAGTACTTC. Translated: CASSLAGSANGETQYF.

The chain links TRBV2 to TRBJ1-2, with TRBD1 matching 7 bases. Unmatched junction bases numbered 7, after V lost 1 base and J lost 8 bases. This CDR3 region has 14 residues. Germline V lookup: CDR1 SNHLY, CDR2 FYNNEI. CDR3 residues: CASSEGRGGGGYTF. For the CDR3, the DNA is TGTGCCAGCAGTGAAGGCAGGGGGGGAGGAGGCTACACCTTC.